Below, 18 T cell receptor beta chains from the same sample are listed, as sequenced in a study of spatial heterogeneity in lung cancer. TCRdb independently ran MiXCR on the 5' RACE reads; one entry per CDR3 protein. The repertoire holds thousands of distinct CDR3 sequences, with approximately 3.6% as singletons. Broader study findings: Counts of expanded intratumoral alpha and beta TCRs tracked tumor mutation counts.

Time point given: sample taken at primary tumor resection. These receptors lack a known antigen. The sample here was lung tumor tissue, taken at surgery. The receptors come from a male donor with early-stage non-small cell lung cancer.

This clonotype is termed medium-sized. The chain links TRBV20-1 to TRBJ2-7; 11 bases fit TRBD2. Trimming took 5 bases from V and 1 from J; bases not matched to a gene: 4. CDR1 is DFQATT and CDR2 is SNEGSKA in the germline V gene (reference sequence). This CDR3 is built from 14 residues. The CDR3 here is CSAFLAGGSYEQYF. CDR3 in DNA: TGCAGTGCTTTTCTAGCGGGAGGTTCCTACGAGCAGTACTTC.

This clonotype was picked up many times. CDR3 protein: CASSQGGTRNSPLHF. CDR3 bases: TGTGCCAGCAGTCAGGGAGGGACCAGGAATTCACCCCTCCACTTT. This chain connects TRBV7-3 to TRBJ1-6; tentative D call: TRBD1 (5 bases). CDR1 is SGHTA and CDR2 is FQGTGA in the germline V gene. Trimming took 6 bases from V and 7 from J, leaving 16 bases between them. The CDR3 has 15 residues.

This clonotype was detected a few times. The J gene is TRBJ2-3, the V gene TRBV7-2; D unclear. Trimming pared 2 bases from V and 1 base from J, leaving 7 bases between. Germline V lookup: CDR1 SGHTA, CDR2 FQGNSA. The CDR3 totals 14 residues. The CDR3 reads CASSLRHRTDTQYF. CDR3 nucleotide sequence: TGTGCCAGCAGCTTAAGACACCGCACAGATACGCAGTATTTT.

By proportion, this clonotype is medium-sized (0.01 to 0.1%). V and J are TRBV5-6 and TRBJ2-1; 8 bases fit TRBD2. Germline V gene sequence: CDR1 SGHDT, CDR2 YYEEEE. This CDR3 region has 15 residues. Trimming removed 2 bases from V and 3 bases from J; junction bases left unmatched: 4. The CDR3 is CASSFVAGHYNEQFF. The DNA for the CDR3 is TGTGCCAGCAGCTTTGTAGCGGGACACTACAATGAGCAGTTCTTC. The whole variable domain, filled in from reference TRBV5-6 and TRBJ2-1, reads DAGVTQSPTHLIKTRGQQVTLRCSPKSGHDTVSWYQQALGQGPQFIFQYYEEEERQRGNFPDRFSGHQFPNYSSELNVNALLLGDSALYLCASSFVAGHYNEQFFGPGTRLTVL.

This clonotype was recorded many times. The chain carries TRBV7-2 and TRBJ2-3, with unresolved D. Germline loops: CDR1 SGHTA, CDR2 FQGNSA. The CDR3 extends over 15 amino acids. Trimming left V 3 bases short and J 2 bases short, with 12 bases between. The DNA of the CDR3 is TGTGCCAGCAGCTTGGCCTCGTTGGCCACAGATACGCAGTATTTT. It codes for CASSLASLATDTQYF. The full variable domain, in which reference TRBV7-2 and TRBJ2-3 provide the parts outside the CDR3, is GAGVSQSPSNKVTEKGKDVELRCDPISGHTALYWYRQSLGQGLEFLIYFQGNSAPDKSGLPSDRFSAERTGGSVSTLTIQRTQQEDSAVYLCASSLASLATDTQYFGPGTRLTVL.

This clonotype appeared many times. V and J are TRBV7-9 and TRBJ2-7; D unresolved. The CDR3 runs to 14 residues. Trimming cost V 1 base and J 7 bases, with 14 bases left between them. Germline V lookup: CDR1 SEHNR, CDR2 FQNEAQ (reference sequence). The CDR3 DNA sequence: TGTGCCAGCAGCTTAGAGGGCGGCATGGGTGAGCAGTACTTC. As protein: CASSLEGGMGEQYF.

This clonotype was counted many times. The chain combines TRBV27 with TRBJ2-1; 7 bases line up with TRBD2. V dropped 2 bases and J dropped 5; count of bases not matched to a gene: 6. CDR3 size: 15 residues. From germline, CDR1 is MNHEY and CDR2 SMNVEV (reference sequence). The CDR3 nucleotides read TGTGCCAGCAGTTTACGAACTAGCGCGAACAATGAGCAGTTCTTC. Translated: CASSLRTSANNEQFF.

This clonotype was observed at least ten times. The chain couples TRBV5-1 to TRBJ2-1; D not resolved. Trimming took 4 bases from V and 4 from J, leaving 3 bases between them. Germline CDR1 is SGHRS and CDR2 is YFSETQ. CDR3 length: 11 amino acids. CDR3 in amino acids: CASSLYNEQFF. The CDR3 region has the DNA TGCGCCAGCAGCCTATACAATGAGCAGTTCTTC. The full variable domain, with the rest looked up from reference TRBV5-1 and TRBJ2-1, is KAGVTQTPRYLIKTRGQQVTLSCSPISGHRSVSWYQQTPGQGLQFLFEYFSETQRNKGNFPGRFSGRQFSNSRSEMNVSTLELGDSALYLCASSLYNEQFFGPGTRLTVL.

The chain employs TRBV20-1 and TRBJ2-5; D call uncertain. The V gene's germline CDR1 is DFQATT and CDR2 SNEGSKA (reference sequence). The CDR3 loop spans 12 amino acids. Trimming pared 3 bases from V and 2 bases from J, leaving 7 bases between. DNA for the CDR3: TGCAGTGCTAGTCCCATACAAGAGACCCAGTACTTC. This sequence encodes CSASPIQETQYF.

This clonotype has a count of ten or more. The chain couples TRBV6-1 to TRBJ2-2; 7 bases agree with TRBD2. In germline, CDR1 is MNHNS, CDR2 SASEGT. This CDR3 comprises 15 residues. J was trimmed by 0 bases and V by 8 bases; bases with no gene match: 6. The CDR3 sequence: CASRPGGSNTGELFF. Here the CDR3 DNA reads TGTGCCAGCCGGCCGGGGGGATCGAACACCGGGGAGCTGTTTTTT.

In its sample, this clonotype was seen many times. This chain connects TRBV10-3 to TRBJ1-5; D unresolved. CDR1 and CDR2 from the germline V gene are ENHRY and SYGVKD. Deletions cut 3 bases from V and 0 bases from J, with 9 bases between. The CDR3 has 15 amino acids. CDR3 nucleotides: TGTGCCATCAGTGAAGGATCGTATAGCAATCAGCCCCAGCATTTT. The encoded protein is CAISEGSYSNQPQHF.

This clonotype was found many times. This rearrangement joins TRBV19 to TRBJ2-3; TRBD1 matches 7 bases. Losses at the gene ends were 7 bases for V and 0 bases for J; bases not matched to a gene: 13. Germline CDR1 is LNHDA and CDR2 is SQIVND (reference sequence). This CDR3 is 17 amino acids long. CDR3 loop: CASTDRAIFTSTDTQYF. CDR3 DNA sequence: TGTGCCAGTACCGACAGGGCTATATTTACTAGCACAGATACGCAGTATTTT. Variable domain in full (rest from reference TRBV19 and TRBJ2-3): DGGITQSPKYLFRKEGQNVTLSCEQNLNHDAMYWYRQDPGQGLRLIYYSQIVNDFQKGDIAEGYSVSREKKESFPLTVTSAQKNPTAFYLCASTDRAIFTSTDTQYFGPGTRLTVL.

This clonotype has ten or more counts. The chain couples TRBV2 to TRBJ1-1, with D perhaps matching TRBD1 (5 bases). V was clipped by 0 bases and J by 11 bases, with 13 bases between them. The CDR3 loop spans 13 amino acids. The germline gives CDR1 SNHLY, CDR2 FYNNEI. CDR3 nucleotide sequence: TGTGCCAGCAGTGAAGCGCAATGGGGGAACGCTTTCTTT. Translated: CASSEAQWGNAFF.

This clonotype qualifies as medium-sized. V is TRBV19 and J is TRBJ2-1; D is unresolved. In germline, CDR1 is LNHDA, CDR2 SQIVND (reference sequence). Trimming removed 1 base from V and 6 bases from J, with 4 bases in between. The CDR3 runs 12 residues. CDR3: CASSIAGNEQFF. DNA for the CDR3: TGTGCCAGTAGTATAGCGGGCAATGAGCAGTTCTTC. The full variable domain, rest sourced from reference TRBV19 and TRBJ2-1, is DGGITQSPKYLFRKEGQNVTLSCEQNLNHDAMYWYRQDPGQGLRLIYYSQIVNDFQKGDIAEGYSVSREKKESFPLTVTSAQKNPTAFYLCASSIAGNEQFFGPGTRLTVL.

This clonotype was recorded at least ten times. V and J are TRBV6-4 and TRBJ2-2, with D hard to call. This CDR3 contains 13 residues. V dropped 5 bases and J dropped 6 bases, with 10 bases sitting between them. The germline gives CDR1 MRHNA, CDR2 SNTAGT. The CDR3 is CASSLEEAGELFF. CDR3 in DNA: TGTGCCAGCAGTTTAGAAGAGGCCGGGGAGCTGTTTTTT.

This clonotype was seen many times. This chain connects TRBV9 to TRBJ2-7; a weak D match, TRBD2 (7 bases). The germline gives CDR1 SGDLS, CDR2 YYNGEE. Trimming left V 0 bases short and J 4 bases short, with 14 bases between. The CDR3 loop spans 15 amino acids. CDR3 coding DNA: TGTGCCAGCAGCGTAGAGGGGGGGCCGCTTTACGAGCAGTACTTC. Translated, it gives CASSVEGGPLYEQYF. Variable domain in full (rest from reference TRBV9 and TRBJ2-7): DSGVTQTPKHLITATGQRVTLRCSPRSGDLSVYWYQQSLDQGLQFLIQYYNGEERAKGNILERFSAQQFPDLHSELNLSSLELGDSALYFCASSVEGGPLYEQYFGPGTRLTVT.

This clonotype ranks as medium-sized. The CDR3 protein is CASSVTHEQYF. The CDR3 bases are TGTGCCAGCAGCGTCACCCACGAGCAGTACTTC. The chain carries TRBV11-1 and TRBJ2-7; no reliable D call. V was pared by 5 bases and J by 5 bases, with 7 bases between. This CDR3 comprises 11 residues. The germline V gene encodes CDR1 SGHAT and CDR2 FQDESV (reference sequence).

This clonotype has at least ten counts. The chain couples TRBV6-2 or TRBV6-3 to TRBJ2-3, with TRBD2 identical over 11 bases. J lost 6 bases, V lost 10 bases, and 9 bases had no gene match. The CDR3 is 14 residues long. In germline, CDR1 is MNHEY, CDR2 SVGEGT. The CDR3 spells CATSPGLAADTQYF. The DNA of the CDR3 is TGTGCCACTTCCCCGGGACTAGCGGCCGATACGCAGTATTTT.